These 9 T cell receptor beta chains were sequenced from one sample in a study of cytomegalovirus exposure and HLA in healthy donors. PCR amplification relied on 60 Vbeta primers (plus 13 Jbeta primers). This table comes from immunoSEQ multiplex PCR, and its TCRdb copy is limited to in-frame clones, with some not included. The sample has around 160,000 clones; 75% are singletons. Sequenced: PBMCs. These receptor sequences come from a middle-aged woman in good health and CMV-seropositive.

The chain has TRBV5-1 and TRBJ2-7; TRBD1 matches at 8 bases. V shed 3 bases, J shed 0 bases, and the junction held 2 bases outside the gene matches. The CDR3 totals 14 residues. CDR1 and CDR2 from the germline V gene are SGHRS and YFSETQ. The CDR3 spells CASSYGTGSYEQYF. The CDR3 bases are TGCGCCAGCAGCTACGGGACAGGCTCCTACGAGCAGTACTTC.

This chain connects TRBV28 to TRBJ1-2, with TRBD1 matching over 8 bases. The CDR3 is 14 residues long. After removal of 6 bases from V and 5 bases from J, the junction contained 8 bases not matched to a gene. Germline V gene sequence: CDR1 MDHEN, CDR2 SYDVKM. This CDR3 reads CASSLAGGFYGYTF. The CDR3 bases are TGTGCCAGCAGCCTCGCAGGGGGCTTTTATGGCTACACCTTC.

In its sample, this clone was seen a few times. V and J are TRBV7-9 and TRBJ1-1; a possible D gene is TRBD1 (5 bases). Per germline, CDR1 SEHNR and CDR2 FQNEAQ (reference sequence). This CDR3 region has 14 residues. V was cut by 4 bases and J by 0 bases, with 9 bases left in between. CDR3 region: CASSSRVLNTEAFF. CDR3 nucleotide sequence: TGTGCCAGCAGCTCCAGGGTTTTGAACACTGAAGCTTTCTTT. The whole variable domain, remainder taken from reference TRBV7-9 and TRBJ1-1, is DTGVSQNPRHKITKRGQNVTFRCDPISEHNRLYWYRQTLGQGPEFLTYFQNEAQLEKSRLLSDRFSAERPKGSFSTLEIQRTEQGDSAMYLCASSSRVLNTEAFFGQGTRLTVV.

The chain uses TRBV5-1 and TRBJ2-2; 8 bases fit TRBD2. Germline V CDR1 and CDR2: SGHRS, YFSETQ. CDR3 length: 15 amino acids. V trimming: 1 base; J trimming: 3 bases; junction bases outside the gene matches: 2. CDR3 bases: TGCGCCAGCAGCTTGACGGGGGGGGACACCGGGGAGCTGTTTTTT. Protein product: CASSLTGGDTGELFF.

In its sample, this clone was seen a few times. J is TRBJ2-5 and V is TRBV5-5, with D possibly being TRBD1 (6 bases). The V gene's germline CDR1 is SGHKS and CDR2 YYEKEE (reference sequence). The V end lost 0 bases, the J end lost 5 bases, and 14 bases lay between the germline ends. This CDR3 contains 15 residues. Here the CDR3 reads CASSLGAGVRETQYF. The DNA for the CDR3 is TGTGCCAGCAGCTTGGGGGCAGGGGTTCGGGAGACCCAGTACTTC.

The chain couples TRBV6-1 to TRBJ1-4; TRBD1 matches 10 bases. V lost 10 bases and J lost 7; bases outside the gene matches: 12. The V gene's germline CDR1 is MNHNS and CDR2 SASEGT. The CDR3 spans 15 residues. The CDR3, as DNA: TGTGCCACCGGGGGACAGGGGTTCCTCGGTGAAAAACTGTTTTTT. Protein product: CATGGQGFLGEKLFF.

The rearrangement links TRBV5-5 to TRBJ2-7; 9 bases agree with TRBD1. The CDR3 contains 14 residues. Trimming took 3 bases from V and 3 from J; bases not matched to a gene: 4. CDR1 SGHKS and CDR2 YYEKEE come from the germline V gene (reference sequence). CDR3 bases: TGTGCCAGCAGCTCGGGACAGGGTTTCTACGAGCAGTACTTC. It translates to CASSSGQGFYEQYF. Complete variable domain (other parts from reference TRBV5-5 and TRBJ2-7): DAGVTQSPTHLIKTRGQQVTLRCSPISGHKSVSWYQQVLGQGPQFIFQYYEKEERGRGNFPDRFSARQFPNYSSELNVNALLLGDSALYLCASSSGQGFYEQYFGPGTRLTVT.

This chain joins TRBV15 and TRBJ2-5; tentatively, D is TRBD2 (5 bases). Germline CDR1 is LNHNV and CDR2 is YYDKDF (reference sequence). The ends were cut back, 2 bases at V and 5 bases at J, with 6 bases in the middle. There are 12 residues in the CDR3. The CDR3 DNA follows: TGTGCCACCAGCAGAAGCGGTGAGACCCAGTACTTC. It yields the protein CATSRSGETQYF.

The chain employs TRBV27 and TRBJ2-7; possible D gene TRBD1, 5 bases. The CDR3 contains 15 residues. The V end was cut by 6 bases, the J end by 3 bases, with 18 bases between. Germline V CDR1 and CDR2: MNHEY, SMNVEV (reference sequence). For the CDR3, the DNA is TGTGCCAGCAGGTCCGCGGAAGGGGTGGGCTACGAGCAGTACTTC. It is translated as CASRSAEGVGYEQYF.